The subject of this entry is one T cell receptor beta chain. Its antigen has not been determined. Qualities for individual bases were not recorded, and no much larger clone is one base off. The protocol used for the library was RT-PCR. TCRdb names Illumina HiSeq 2500 as the instrument used. In-frame beta chains were kept once TCRdb had trimmed the public reads at Q25 with fastp and called clones with MiXCR. Entries that share a CDR3 protein sequence are merged under the most common genes and DNA. A total of 650,000 to 800,000 distinct CDR3 sequences appear in this sample, less than 20% of them only once. Together, the top ten hold around 9.9% of the sample. This specimen belongs to a study of response to subunit inactivated influenza vaccine (dated by TCRdb to 2017 to 2018). Broadly, across the study: Deep quantitative T cell receptor repertoire profiling was used in the study to track responses to a trivalent subunit inactivated influenza vaccine. General study outcomes and caveats: According to the authors, only a limited number of new T cells may be recruited by each seasonal influenza vaccination.

The clonotype comes from a man aged 50-60 years who received an inactivated influenza vaccine. Donor details come from another sample of the same person, matched by shared clones. The input for sequencing was PBMCs from blood, taken more than 4 days after vaccination.

The DNA reads as follows: TGTGCCAGCAGCCCCCGAGAGGGACTGATCACAGATACGCAGTATTTT. This codes for CASSPREGLITDTQYF. The chain uses TRBV7-3 and TRBJ2-3, and TRBD2 may be the D gene, going by 6 matching bases. Inclusive of the bounding cysteine and phenylalanine, the CDR3 is 16 residues long. CDR3 DNA is the only sequence kept; it has 48 bases, read in frame from the first base. As encoded in the germline V gene, CDR1 is SGHTA while CDR2 is FQGTGA. V loses 5 bases of germline sequence and J loses 2 bases, and the interval between the two ends is 17 bases.